This T cell receptor (beta chain) was recorded in a study of cytomegalovirus exposure and HLA in healthy donors. Regarding this clone: Its antigen remains unidentified.

The PCR made use of 60 Vbeta and 13 Jbeta primers. Sequencing was performed with immunoSEQ multiplex PCR; in TCRdb, only in-frame clones are kept and a portion is missing. The sample records 130,000 or so clones, around 72% being singletons. Study results and limitations: Rarity characterized most TCR sequences, yet some public TCRs appeared in many donors. The authors enumerated roughly 160 TCR beta chains as linked to cytomegalovirus.

Sequencing was performed on PBMCs. This TCR derives from a man in his fifties or sixties in good health and CMV-seropositive.

The DNA for the CDR3 is TGTGCCAGCAGTGAAGCGCGAGCGCCTCAGCCCCAGCATTTT. It codes for CASSEARAPQPQHF. This chain connects TRBV6-1 to TRBJ1-5, with D unclear. Germline V gene sequence: CDR1 MNHNS, CDR2 SASEGT. V gave up 0 bases and J gave up 6 bases, with 9 bases separating them. This CDR3 has 14 residues.